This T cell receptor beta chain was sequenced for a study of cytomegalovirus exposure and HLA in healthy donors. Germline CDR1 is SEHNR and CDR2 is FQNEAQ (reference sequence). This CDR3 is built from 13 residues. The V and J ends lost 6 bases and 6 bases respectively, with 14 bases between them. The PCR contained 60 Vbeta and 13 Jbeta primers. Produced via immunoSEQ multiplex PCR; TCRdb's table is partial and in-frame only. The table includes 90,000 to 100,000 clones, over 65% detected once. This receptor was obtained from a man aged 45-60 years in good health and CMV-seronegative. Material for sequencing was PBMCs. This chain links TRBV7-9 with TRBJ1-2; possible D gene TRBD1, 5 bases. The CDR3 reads CASRRGGSDGYTF. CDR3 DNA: TGTGCCAGCAGACGCGGGGGTAGTGATGGCTACACCTTC.